A single sample is the source of the 8 T cell receptor beta chains below, sequenced in a study of cytomegalovirus exposure and HLA in healthy donors. Method: immunoSEQ multiplex PCR; TCRdb's copy keeps in-frame clones and lacks some. The sample has about 49,000 clones, around 94% seen once; the top ten hold about 7.8%. Material for sequencing was PBMCs. These receptors were obtained from a woman between 18 and 29 years old in good health and CMV-seropositive.

The rearrangement links TRBV28 to TRBJ1-5; TRBD1 agrees at 7 bases. V was pared by 2 bases and J by 4 bases, with 5 bases of the junction left unmatched. The germline CDR1 and CDR2 sequences are MDHEN and SYDVKM. This CDR3 comprises 15 residues. The CDR3 is CASSLQQGSNQPQHF. The CDR3 DNA sequence: TGTGCCAGCAGTTTACAACAGGGGAGTAATCAGCCCCAGCATTTT.

The chain combines TRBV2 with TRBJ2-1; D is ambiguous. The CDR3 length is 10 residues. The V gene lost 7 bases and the J gene lost 9 bases, with 7 bases spanning the gap. Germline lookup yields CDR1 SNHLY and CDR2 FYNNEI. CDR3 sequence reads: CASNGGEQFF. The CDR3 DNA reads as TGTGCCAGCAATGGCGGTGAGCAGTTCTTC. Variable domain in full (rest from reference TRBV2 and TRBJ2-1): EPEVTQTPSHQVTQMGQEVILRCVPISNHLYFYWYRQILGQKVEFLVSFYNNEISEKSEIFDDQFSVERPDGSNFTLKIRSTKLEDSAMYFCASNGGEQFFGPGTRLTVL.

This chain joins TRBV19 and TRBJ2-7; 12 bases fit TRBD2. Germline V gives CDR1 LNHDA, CDR2 SQIVND (reference sequence). J was trimmed by 6 bases and V by 3 bases; bases with no gene match: 3. The CDR3 length is 14 residues. CDR3 region: CASSIPGLAGEQYF. In nucleotides, the CDR3 is TGTGCCAGTAGTATCCCGGGACTAGCGGGCGAGCAGTACTTC.

This sequence joins TRBV7-2 and TRBJ2-7, with TRBD1 identical over 10 bases. The CDR3 length is 16 residues. The V gene's germline CDR1 is SGHTA and CDR2 FQGNSA. After removal of 1 base from V and 3 bases from J, the junction contained 6 bases not matched to a gene. CDR3 DNA sequence: TGTGCCAGCAGCTTAGTGGGGACAGGGGTCCTCTACGAGCAGTACTTC. Translation gives CASSLVGTGVLYEQYF.

The chain joins TRBV6-5 to TRBJ2-3; 10 nucleotides align to TRBD2. Unmatched junction bases numbered 5, after V lost 5 bases and J lost 3 bases. Germline V gene sequence: CDR1 MNHEY, CDR2 SVGAGI. This CDR3 spans 15 amino acids. CDR3 DNA sequence: TGTGCCAGCAGTGGGTCTAGCGGGAGTACAGATACGCAGTATTTT. This sequence encodes CASSGSSGSTDTQYF.

The chain combines TRBV4-1 with TRBJ2-2, with TRBD1 matching 9 bases. CDR1 MGHRA and CDR2 YSYEKL come from the germline V gene. This CDR3 has 18 amino acids. The V segment lost 0 bases and the J segment 6 bases; nucleotides outside the gene matches: 11. The CDR3 region is CASSQESFYRGQSGELFF. CDR3 sequence (DNA): TGCGCCAGCAGCCAAGAGTCCTTTTACAGGGGGCAATCCGGGGAGCTGTTTTTT.

V gene TRBV5-1 combines with J gene TRBJ2-1, with 11 positions matching TRBD2. Trimming at V came to 4 bases and at J to 0 bases, leaving 6 bases not matched to a gene. This CDR3 spans 17 amino acids. Germline loops: CDR1 SGHRS, CDR2 YFSETQ. CDR3 in DNA: TGCGCCAGCAGCGATAGCGGGAGGGTGAGCTCCTACAATGAGCAGTTCTTC. Translation gives CASSDSGRVSSYNEQFF.

The chain couples TRBV4-1 to TRBJ1-1; 8 bases fit TRBD1. Germline V gene sequence: CDR1 MGHRA, CDR2 YSYEKL. The J segment lost 7 bases and the V segment lost 0 bases, leaving 7 bases of the junction unmatched. The CDR3 is 15 residues long. In DNA form, the CDR3 reads TGCGCCAGCAGCCAAGAACCCCAGGGGGCCGGTGAAGCTTTCTTT. Translation: CASSQEPQGAGEAFF.